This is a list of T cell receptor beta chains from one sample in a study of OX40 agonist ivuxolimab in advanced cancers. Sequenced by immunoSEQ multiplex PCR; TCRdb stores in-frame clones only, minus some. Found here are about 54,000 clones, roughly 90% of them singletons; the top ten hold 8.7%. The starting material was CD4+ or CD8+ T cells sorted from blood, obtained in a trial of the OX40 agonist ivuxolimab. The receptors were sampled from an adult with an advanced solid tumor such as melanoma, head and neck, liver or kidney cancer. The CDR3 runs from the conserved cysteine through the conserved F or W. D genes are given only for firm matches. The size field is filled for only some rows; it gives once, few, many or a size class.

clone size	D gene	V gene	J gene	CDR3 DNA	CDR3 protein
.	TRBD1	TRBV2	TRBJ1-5	TGTGCCAGCAGGGGGGGACAGGGGAGTCAGCCCCAGCATTTT	CASRGGQGSQPQHF
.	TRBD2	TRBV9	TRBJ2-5	TGTGCCAGCACTTATAGCGGGGGCCAAGAGACCCAGTACTTC	CASTYSGGQETQYF
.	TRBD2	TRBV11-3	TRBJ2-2	TGTGCCAGCAGCCCGAGGGGCGGGGGAAACACCGGGGAGCTGTTTTTT	CASSPRGGGNTGELFF
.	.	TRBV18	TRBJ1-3	TGTGCCAGCTCCTCCCGGGAATCTGGAAACACCATATATTTT	CASSSRESGNTIYF
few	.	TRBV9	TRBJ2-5	TGTGCCAGCAGCGTAGTCGACGGGGGAGAGGGGACCCAGTACTTC	CASSVVDGGEGTQYF
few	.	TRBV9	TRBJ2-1	TGTGCCAGCAGCGTAGAGGCAGACTCCTACAATGAGCAGTTCTTC	CASSVEADSYNEQFF
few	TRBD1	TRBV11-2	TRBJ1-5	TGTGCCAGCAGCTTAGTTGATGTCTGGGGGACAGCGAGCAATCAGCCCCAGCATTTT	CASSLVDVWGTASNQPQHF
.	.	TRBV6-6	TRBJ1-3	TGTGCCAGCAGTAAACCCGAGCTCTCTGGAAACACCATATATTTT	CASSKPELSGNTIYF
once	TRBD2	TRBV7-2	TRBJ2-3	TGTGCCAGCAGCGTTGGAAGCGGGGCAGCGCAGTATTTT	CASSVGSGAAQYF
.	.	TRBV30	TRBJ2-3	TGTGCCTGGAGTGATGGACATCACGGCGCAGATACGCAGTATTTT	CAWSDGHHGADTQYF
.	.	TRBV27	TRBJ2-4	TGTGCCAGCAGTTTAGGAGGTTGGGGAAACATTCAGTACTTC	CASSLGGWGNIQYF
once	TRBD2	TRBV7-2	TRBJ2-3	TGTGCCAGCAGCACCAGGACTAGCGGGAACACAGATACGCAGTATTTT	CASSTRTSGNTDTQYF
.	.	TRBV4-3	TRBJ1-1	TGCGCCAGCAGCCAAGATTGGGGATTCACTGAAGCTTTCTTT	CASSQDWGFTEAFF
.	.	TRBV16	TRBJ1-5	TGTGCCAGCAGCCACCAGGGAGTGAATCAGCCCCAGCATTTT	CASSHQGVNQPQHF
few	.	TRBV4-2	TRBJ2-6	TGTGCCAGCAGCCAAGTAAGCCCCTCTGGGGCCAACGTCCTGACTTTC	CASSQVSPSGANVLTF
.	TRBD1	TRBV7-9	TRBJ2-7	TGTGCCAGCAGCTTAATCGGACAGGCCTACGAGCAGTACTTC	CASSLIGQAYEQYF
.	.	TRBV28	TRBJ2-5	TGTGCCAGCAGCAAACACCGGACAGTGGAGACCCAGTACTTC	CASSKHRTVETQYF
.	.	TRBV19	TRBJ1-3	TGTGCCAGTAGTAATGGTGGCTCTGGAAACACCATATATTTT	CASSNGGSGNTIYF
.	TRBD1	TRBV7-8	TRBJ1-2	TGTGCCAGCAGCCAAATCCGGACAGGGGGCGGTGATGGCTACACCTTC	CASSQIRTGGGDGYTF
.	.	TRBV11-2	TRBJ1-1	TGTGCCAGCAGCCCTCTACAGGGAGAAGCTTTCTTT	CASSPLQGEAFF
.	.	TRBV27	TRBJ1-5	TGTGCCAGCAGTTCGGGGGGCGGTCAGCCCCAGCATTTT	CASSSGGGQPQHF
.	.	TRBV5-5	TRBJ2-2	TGTGCCAGCAGCTTCGGGGTGGGGGCGATCAACACCGGGGAGCTGTTTTTT	CASSFGVGAINTGELFF
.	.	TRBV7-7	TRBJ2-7	TGTGCTAGCAGCTTACCTCCTTTAGGACAGAGGGTCCTCTACGAGCAGTACTTC	CASSLPPLGQRVLYEQYF
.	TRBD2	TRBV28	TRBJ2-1	TGTGCCAGCAGTTACGGACTAGCGGGTCAGGCCTACAATGAGCAGTTCTTC	CASSYGLAGQAYNEQFF
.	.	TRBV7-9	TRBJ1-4	TGTGCCAGCAGCTTAGACCGGGGGTTACTGTTTTTT	CASSLDRGLLFF